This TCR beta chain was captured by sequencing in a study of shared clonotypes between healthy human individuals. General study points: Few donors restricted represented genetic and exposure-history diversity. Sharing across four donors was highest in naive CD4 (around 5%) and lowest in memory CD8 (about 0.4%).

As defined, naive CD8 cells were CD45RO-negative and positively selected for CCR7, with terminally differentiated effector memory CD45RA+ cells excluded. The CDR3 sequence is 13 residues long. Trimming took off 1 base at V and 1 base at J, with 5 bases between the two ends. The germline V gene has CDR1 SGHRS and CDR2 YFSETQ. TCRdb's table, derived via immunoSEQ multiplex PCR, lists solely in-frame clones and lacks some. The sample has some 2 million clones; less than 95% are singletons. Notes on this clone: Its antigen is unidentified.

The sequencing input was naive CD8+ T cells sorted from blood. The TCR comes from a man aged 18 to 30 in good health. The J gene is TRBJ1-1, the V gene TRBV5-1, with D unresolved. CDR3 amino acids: CASSLQENTEAFF. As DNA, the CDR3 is TGCGCCAGCAGCTTGCAAGAGAACACTGAAGCTTTCTTT. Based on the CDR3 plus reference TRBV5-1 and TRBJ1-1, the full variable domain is KAGVTQTPRYLIKTRGQQVTLSCSPISGHRSVSWYQQTPGQGLQFLFEYFSETQRNKGNFPGRFSGRQFSNSRSEMNVSTLELGDSALYLCASSLQENTEAFFGQGTRLTVV.